A single T cell receptor (beta chain) is shown here with its context. With random hexamers, reverse transcription was performed on about 0.5 to 1 ug of RNA. The amplification used immunoSEQ multiplex PCR on TCR beta CDR3; it spanned 54 Vbeta and 13 Jbeta. TCRdb analysed the immunoSEQ multiplex PCR reads with MiXCR anew, one entry per CDR3 protein. Here the sample spans some 210,000 distinct CDR3 sequences, about 94% being singletons. The data originate from a study of CD8 T cells in Susac syndrome. Study details: Susac syndrome patients were untreated, on corticosteroids with some adding intravenous immunoglobulin, or on intravenous immunoglobulin only.

The CDR3 loop spans 15 amino acids. CDR1 is SGHRS and CDR2 is YFSETQ in the germline V gene. V shed 3 bases, J shed 0 bases, and the junction held 5 bases outside the gene matches. Sequencing input: CD4+ T cells from PBMCs. This clonotype was obtained from a human donor with Susac syndrome. The gene calls are TRBV5-1 and TRBJ2-5; 7 nucleotides align to TRBD1. The CDR3 DNA is TGCGCCAGCAGCTCCGGACAGGACAACCAAGAGACCCAGTACTTC. It is translated as CASSSGQDNQETQYF. The full variable domain, completed using reference TRBV5-1 and TRBJ2-5, is KAGVTQTPRYLIKTRGQQVTLSCSPISGHRSVSWYQQTPGQGLQFLFEYFSETQRNKGNFPGRFSGRQFSNSRSEMNVSTLELGDSALYLCASSSGQDNQETQYFGPGTRLLVL.